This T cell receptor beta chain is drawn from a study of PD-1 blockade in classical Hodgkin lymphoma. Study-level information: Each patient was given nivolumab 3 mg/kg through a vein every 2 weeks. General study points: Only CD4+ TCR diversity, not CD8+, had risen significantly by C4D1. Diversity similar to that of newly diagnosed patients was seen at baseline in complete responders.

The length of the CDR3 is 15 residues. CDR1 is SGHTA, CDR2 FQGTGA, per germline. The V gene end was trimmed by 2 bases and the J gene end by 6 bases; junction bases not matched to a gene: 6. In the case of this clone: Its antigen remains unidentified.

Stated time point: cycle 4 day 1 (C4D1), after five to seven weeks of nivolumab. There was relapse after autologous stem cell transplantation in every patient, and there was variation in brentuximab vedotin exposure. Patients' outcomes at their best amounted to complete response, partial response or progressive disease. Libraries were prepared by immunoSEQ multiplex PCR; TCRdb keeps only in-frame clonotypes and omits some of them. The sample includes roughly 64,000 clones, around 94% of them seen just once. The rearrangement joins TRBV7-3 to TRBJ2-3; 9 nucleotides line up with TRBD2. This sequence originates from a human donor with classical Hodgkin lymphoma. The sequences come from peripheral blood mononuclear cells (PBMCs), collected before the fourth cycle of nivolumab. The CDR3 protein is CASSLGSSGTDTQYF. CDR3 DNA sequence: TGTGCCAGCAGCTTAGGCTCTAGCGGGACGGATACGCAGTATTTT.